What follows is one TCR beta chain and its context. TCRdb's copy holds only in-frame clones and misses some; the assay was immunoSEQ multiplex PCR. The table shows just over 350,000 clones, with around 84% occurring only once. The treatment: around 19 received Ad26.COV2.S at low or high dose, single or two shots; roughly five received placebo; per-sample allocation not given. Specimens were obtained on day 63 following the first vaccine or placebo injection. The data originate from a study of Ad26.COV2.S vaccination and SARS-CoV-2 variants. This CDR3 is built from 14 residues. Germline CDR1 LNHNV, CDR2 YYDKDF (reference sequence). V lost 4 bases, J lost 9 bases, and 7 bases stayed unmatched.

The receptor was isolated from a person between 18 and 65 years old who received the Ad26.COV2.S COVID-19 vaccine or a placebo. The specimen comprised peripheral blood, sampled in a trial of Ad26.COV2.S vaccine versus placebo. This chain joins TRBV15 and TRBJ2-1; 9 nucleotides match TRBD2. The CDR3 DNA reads TGTGCCACCAGCATCGGGACTAGCATAGGTGAGCAGTTCTTC. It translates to CATSIGTSIGEQFF.